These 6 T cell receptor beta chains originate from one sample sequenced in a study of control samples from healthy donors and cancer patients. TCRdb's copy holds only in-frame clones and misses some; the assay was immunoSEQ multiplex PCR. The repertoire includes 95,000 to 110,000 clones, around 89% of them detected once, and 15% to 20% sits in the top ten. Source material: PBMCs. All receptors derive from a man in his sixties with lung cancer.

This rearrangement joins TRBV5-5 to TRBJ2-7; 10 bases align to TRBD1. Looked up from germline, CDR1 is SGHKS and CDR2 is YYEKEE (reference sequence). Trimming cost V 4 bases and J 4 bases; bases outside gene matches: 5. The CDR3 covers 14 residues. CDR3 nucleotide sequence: TGTGCCAGCAGCCGCCGGACAGGGGGATACGAGCAGTACGTC. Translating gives CASSRRTGGYEQYV.

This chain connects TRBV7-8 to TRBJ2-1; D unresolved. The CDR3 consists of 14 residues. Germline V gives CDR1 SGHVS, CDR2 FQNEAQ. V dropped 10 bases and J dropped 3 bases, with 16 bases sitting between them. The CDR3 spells CAIGPALGYNEQFF. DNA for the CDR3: TGTGCCATAGGGCCTGCCTTGGGCTACAATGAGCAGTTCTTC. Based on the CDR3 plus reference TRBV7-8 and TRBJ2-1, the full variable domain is GAGVSQSPRYKVAKRGQDVALRCDPISGHVSLFWYQQALGQGPEFLTYFQNEAQLDKSGLPSDRFFAERPEGSVSTLKIQRTQQEDSAVYLCAIGPALGYNEQFFGPGTRLTVL.

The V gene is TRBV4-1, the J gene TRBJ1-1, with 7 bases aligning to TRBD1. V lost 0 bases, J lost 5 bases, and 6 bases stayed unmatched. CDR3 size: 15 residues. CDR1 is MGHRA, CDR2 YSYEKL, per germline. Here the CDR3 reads CASSQETGPSTEAFF. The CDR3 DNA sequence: TGCGCCAGCAGCCAAGAGACAGGGCCCTCAACTGAAGCTTTCTTT.

CDR3 nucleotide sequence: TGTGCCAGCAGTTACAACGGGGCAGGTAGAAAAGAGACCCAGTACTTC. As protein: CASSYNGAGRKETQYF. The chain carries TRBV6-5 and TRBJ2-5; either TRBD1 or TRBD2 may fit D (5 bases each). The germline V and J ends were trimmed by 2 bases and 3 bases, with 16 bases remaining between them. CDR3 size: 16 residues. In germline, CDR1 is MNHEY, CDR2 SVGAGI.

The CDR3 sequence: CAWSALTSEAFF. DNA for the CDR3: TGTGCCTGGAGTGCCCTAACATCTGAAGCTTTCTTT. The chain carries TRBV30 and TRBJ1-1; D is ambiguous. CDR3 length: 12 residues. CDR1 and CDR2 (germline): GTSNPN, SVGIG (reference sequence). V lost 1 base to trimming and J lost 6 bases, with 9 bases between them.

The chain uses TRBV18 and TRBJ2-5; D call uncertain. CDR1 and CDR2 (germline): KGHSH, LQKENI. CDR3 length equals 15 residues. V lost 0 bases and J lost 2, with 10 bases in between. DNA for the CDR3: TGTGCCAGCTCACCACCGAGTAGCAGGCAAGAGACCCAGTACTTC. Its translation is CASSPPSSRQETQYF.